This is a list of T cell receptor beta chains from one sample in a study of human T cells and chemical hapten exposure. TCRdb ran MiXCR on the RACE reads and lists one entry per CDR3 protein. The data contain 150,000 to 200,000 distinct CDR3 sequences, around 13% of them singletons. This specimen was whole blood, taken in connection with sensitization to the hapten diphenylcyclopropenone (DPC). Every receptor here comes from a woman aged 25 to 39 with alopecia areata. Some clones in this sample may be carry-over from other donors' samples. Each CDR3 is given with its conserved first and last residue. The order of the fields is V gene, J gene, CDR3 protein.

v_call: TRBV11-2
j_call: TRBJ2-1
cdr3_aa: CASSLMAGAPYNEQFF

v_call: TRBV7-2
j_call: TRBJ1-1
cdr3_aa: CASSFPRVKTDTEAFF

v_call: TRBV19
j_call: TRBJ2-7
cdr3_aa: CASSSFDRGRVQYF

v_call: TRBV7-9
j_call: TRBJ2-3
cdr3_aa: CASSFDSSTDTQYF

v_call: TRBV3-1
j_call: TRBJ2-7
cdr3_aa: CASSQDASGVREQYF

v_call: TRBV18
j_call: TRBJ2-1
cdr3_aa: CASSPKTGQGNNEQFF

v_call: TRBV9
j_call: TRBJ1-4
cdr3_aa: CASSAPPQGLGNEKLFF

v_call: TRBV6-2/TRBV6-3
j_call: TRBJ1-5
cdr3_aa: CASSYGVDSNQPQHF

v_call: TRBV30
j_call: TRBJ2-1
cdr3_aa: CAWSVLSLDNEQFF

v_call: TRBV5-5
j_call: TRBJ2-3
cdr3_aa: CASSVAPGTDTQYF

v_call: TRBV7-8
j_call: TRBJ2-1
cdr3_aa: CASSLRTTSGRALGNEQFF

v_call: TRBV29-1
j_call: TRBJ2-3
cdr3_aa: CSGGDGAMNTQYF

v_call: TRBV5-1
j_call: TRBJ1-3
cdr3_aa: CASSLETNANTIYF

v_call: TRBV29-1
j_call: TRBJ2-6
cdr3_aa: CSVADSSSGANVLTF

v_call: TRBV5-1
j_call: TRBJ2-1
cdr3_aa: CASSTRQGGDNEQFF

v_call: TRBV3-1
j_call: TRBJ2-7
cdr3_aa: CASSQVRDTRTETYEQYF

v_call: TRBV7-2
j_call: TRBJ2-7
cdr3_aa: CASSSPSTGRAQYF

v_call: TRBV7-2
j_call: TRBJ2-3
cdr3_aa: CASSRDRAADTQYF